A single sample is the source of the 18 T cell receptor beta chains below, sequenced in a study of cytomegalovirus exposure and HLA in healthy donors. PCR was performed using 60 Vbeta and 13 Jbeta primers. Profiling relied on immunoSEQ multiplex PCR, and the TCRdb table lists in-frame clones only, not all of them. This table holds 73,000 or so clones, around 70% found once. Sequenced input: PBMCs. The receptors derive from a woman between 35 and 50 years old in good health and CMV-seropositive.

The J gene is TRBJ1-1, the V gene TRBV29-1, with D possibly being TRBD1 (6 bases). Germline-derived CDR1 and CDR2 are SQVTM and ANQGSEA. Deletions cut 1 base from V and 1 base from J, with 7 bases between. The CDR3 contains 13 residues. The CDR3 sequence is CSVEATGNTEAFF. The CDR3 DNA reads TGCAGCGTTGAAGCGACAGGGAACACTGAAGCTTTCTTT.

This clone came up a few times. This chain connects TRBV7-9 to TRBJ2-7; D is uncertain. Between the trimmed V and J ends, which lost 1 base and 4 bases, there was a span of 5 bases. The CDR3 totals 12 residues. Germline V lookup: CDR1 SEHNR, CDR2 FQNEAQ (reference sequence). In DNA form, the CDR3 reads TGTGCCAGCAGCTTAGTCGGGTACGAGCAGTACTTC. Its protein product is CASSLVGYEQYF. The whole variable domain, remainder taken from reference TRBV7-9 and TRBJ2-7, is DTGVSQNPRHKITKRGQNVTFRCDPISEHNRLYWYRQTLGQGPEFLTYFQNEAQLEKSRLLSDRFSAERPKGSFSTLEIQRTEQGDSAMYLCASSLVGYEQYFGPGTRLTVT.

This CDR3 reads CASSRQGDTEAFF. CDR3 nucleotide sequence: TGTGCCAGCAGCCGACAGGGAGACACTGAAGCTTTCTTT. The genes are TRBV11-3 and TRBJ1-1, with 7 bases aligning to TRBD1. V lost 5 bases, J lost 3 bases, and 3 bases stayed unmatched. The CDR3 spans 13 residues. The germline gives CDR1 SGHNT, CDR2 YENEEA.

The CDR3 spells CSVAGLAGEGVYEQYF. DNA for the CDR3: TGCAGCGTCGCGGGACTAGCGGGAGAAGGGGTCTACGAGCAGTACTTC. V and J are TRBV29-1 and TRBJ2-7, with 14 nucleotides matching TRBD2. The J segment lost 3 bases and the V segment lost 6 bases, leaving 10 bases of the junction unmatched. The CDR3 is made up of 16 amino acids. Germline V gene data show CDR1 as SQVTM and CDR2 as ANQGSEA.

This clone has more than one count but fewer than ten. The chain has TRBV5-6 and TRBJ1-6; 7 bases map to TRBD1. V was pared by 4 bases and J by 10 bases, with 8 bases of the junction left unmatched. CDR1 is SGHDT, CDR2 YYEEEE, per germline. CDR3 length: 14 amino acids. The DNA of the CDR3 is TGTGCCAGCAGCCCGAGACAGGGCGGCTCACCCCTCCACTTT. This encodes CASSPRQGGSPLHF.

This sequence joins TRBV2 and TRBJ2-2; D is perhaps TRBD2 (5 bases). Germline-derived CDR1 and CDR2 are SNHLY and FYNNEI. The CDR3 spans 14 residues. The V gene lost 7 bases and the J gene lost 4 bases, with 13 bases spanning the gap. CDR3 amino acids: CASIREGGTGELFF. CDR3 DNA sequence: TGTGCCAGCATTCGAGAGGGTGGCACCGGGGAGCTGTTTTTT.

The chain carries TRBV5-1 and TRBJ2-3, with 10 bases matching TRBD2. The V gene's germline CDR1 is SGHRS and CDR2 YFSETQ. The CDR3 length is 16 residues. V gave up 4 bases and J gave up 0 bases; unmatched junction bases: 5. The CDR3 region is CASSPGLAISTDTQYF. DNA for the CDR3: TGCGCCAGCAGCCCGGGACTAGCGATTAGCACAGATACGCAGTATTTT.

The genes are TRBV4-3 and TRBJ2-3; D uncertain. CDR3 size: 14 residues. Trimming removed 0 bases at V and 0 bases at J, with 4 bases between. Germline-derived CDR1 and CDR2 are LGHNA and YSLEER. For the CDR3, the DNA is TGCGCCAGCAGCCAAGATATCAGCACAGATACGCAGTATTTT. It yields the protein CASSQDISTDTQYF.

A single count supports this clone. The rearrangement uses TRBV7-2 and TRBJ2-7; tentatively, D is TRBD2 (6 bases). V was clipped by 5 bases and J by 2 bases, with 16 bases between them. The germline gives CDR1 SGHTA, CDR2 FQGNSA. CDR3 length: 15 amino acids. Written as DNA, the CDR3 is TGTGCCAGCAGCCCCCGGGACTCTCGAGCCTACGAGCAGTACTTC. Encoded protein: CASSPRDSRAYEQYF. The complete variable domain, with remaining parts taken from reference TRBV7-2 and TRBJ2-7, reads GAGVSQSPSNKVTEKGKDVELRCDPISGHTALYWYRQSLGQGLEFLIYFQGNSAPDKSGLPSDRFSAERTGGSVSTLTIQRTQQEDSAVYLCASSPRDSRAYEQYFGPGTRLTVT.

This rearrangement joins TRBV7-9 to TRBJ1-2, with D unresolved. Germline CDR1 and CDR2: SEHNR and FQNEAQ (reference sequence). There are 13 residues in the CDR3. Trimming left V 4 bases short and J 4 bases short, with 10 bases between. The DNA for the CDR3 is TGTGCCAGCAGCTCCCCCCCCGGCTATGGCTACACCTTC. It specifies CASSSPPGYGYTF.

This chain links TRBV9 with TRBJ2-1; 9 bases match TRBD2. Germline V gene sequence: CDR1 SGDLS, CDR2 YYNGEE. The CDR3 is 13 amino acids. Trimming cost V 3 bases and J 5 bases; bases outside gene matches: 0. This CDR3 is CASSGTSDNEQFF. In DNA, the CDR3 is TGTGCCAGCAGCGGGACTAGCGACAATGAGCAGTTCTTC.

This clone has just one count. V gene TRBV6-1 combines with J gene TRBJ1-1, with unresolved D. The germline CDR1 and CDR2 sequences are MNHNS and SASEGT. The ends were cut back, 3 bases at V and 0 bases at J, with 11 bases in the middle. There are 15 residues in the CDR3. The CDR3 loop reads CASSDSGGMNTEAFF. The DNA for the CDR3 is TGTGCCAGCAGTGACTCCGGCGGAATGAACACTGAAGCTTTCTTT.

The table lists this clone with a few counts. This sequence joins TRBV4-3 and TRBJ2-3, with 9 nucleotides matching TRBD1. With V trimmed by 0 bases and J by 5 bases, 6 bases remained unmatched. Germline-derived CDR1 and CDR2 are LGHNA and YSLEER. This CDR3 is 16 amino acids long. CDR3 protein: CASSQEGRQGGDTQYF. CDR3 in DNA: TGCGCCAGCAGCCAAGAGGGTAGACAGGGGGGAGATACGCAGTATTTT.

The CDR3 region has the DNA TGTGCCACCAGCAGAGGGGCGGGGGGCGGCTACACCTTC. This sequence encodes CATSRGAGGGYTF. The chain links TRBV15 to TRBJ1-2, with D possibly matching TRBD1 (6 bases). CDR3 length: 13 residues. Germline CDR1 reads LNHNV; CDR2 reads YYDKDF (reference sequence). With 1 base removed from V and 8 bases from J, the gap between germline ends came to 11 bases. The full variable domain, rest sourced from reference TRBV15 and TRBJ1-2, is DAMVIQNPRYQVTQFGKPVTLSCSQTLNHNVMYWYQQKSSQAPKLLFHYYDKDFNNEADTPDNFQSRRPNTSFCFLDIRSPGLGDTAMYLCATSRGAGGGYTFGSGTRLTVV.

The V gene is TRBV30, the J gene TRBJ1-1; D unresolved. This CDR3 spans 13 amino acids. The germline V gene encodes CDR1 GTSNPN and CDR2 SVGIG (reference sequence). V was shortened by 2 bases and J by 2 bases, with 9 bases between the two germline ends. This chain's CDR3 is CAWSFTHNTEAFF. In DNA, the CDR3 is TGTGCCTGGAGTTTCACTCATAACACTGAAGCTTTCTTT.

The V call is TRBV4-3, the J call TRBJ2-1; D perhaps matches TRBD2 (6 bases). V dropped 0 bases and J dropped 4 bases, with 13 bases sitting between them. Germline V lookup: CDR1 LGHNA, CDR2 YSLEER. The CDR3 sequence is 16 residues long. CDR3 DNA: TGCGCCAGCAGCCAAGAGGCGGCGGCGGGGTACAATGAGCAGTTCTTC. It yields the protein CASSQEAAAGYNEQFF.

This rearrangement joins TRBV4-3 to TRBJ1-1; D is unclear. There are 14 residues in the CDR3. In germline, CDR1 is LGHNA, CDR2 YSLEER. V was pared by 6 bases and J by 0 bases, with 11 bases between. CDR3 coding DNA: TGCGCCAGCAGACCGGACTCGATGAACACTGAAGCTTTCTTT. It yields the protein CASRPDSMNTEAFF.

The chain recombines TRBV5-1 with TRBJ2-5; 9 positions agree with TRBD1. V was clipped by 4 bases and J by 4 bases; unmatched bases: 11. The CDR3 runs to 16 residues. Germline CDR1 reads SGHRS; CDR2 reads YFSETQ. CDR3 protein: CASSHTGQGVGETQYF. Here the CDR3 DNA reads TGCGCCAGCAGCCATACGGGACAGGGAGTGGGAGAGACCCAGTACTTC.